The 27 T cell receptor beta chains reported below all come from one sample, sequenced in a study of T-cell memory formation after mild COVID-19. TCRdb processed the 5' RACE reads anew with MiXCR; each CDR3 protein has one entry. The data hold about half a million distinct CDR3 sequences, with 15% to 20% observed a single time. Sequences were obtained from PBMCs or a T cell subset sorted from them (not recorded which). The source is an adult woman who had mild COVID-19 (a few samples of this study predate the infection). Cell type and time point are not known.

In DNA form, the CDR3 reads TGCGCCAGCAGCTTGGCTTTCGGCATCACCGGGGAGCTGTTTTTT. Residues: CASSLAFGITGELFF. The chain recombines TRBV5-1 with TRBJ2-2; D remains ambiguous. Per germline, CDR1 SGHRS and CDR2 YFSETQ. The CDR3 totals 15 residues. V shed 0 bases and J shed 4 bases, with 10 bases lying between them. Combining the CDR3 with reference TRBV5-1 and TRBJ2-2 gives the whole variable domain KAGVTQTPRYLIKTRGQQVTLSCSPISGHRSVSWYQQTPGQGLQFLFEYFSETQRNKGNFPGRFSGRQFSNSRSEMNVSTLELGDSALYLCASSLAFGITGELFFGEGSRLTVL.

This clonotype was found a few times. The chain links TRBV25-1 to TRBJ2-3, with D perhaps assigned TRBD1 or TRBD2 (6 bases each). Germline CDR1 and CDR2: MGHDK and SYGVNS. The CDR3 has 16 residues. V was shortened by 1 base and J by 0 bases, with 11 bases between the two germline ends. The CDR3 DNA is TGTGCCAGCAGTGAATTTGGGGGGCGCAGCACAGATACGCAGTATTTT. The encoded protein is CASSEFGGRSTDTQYF. The variable domain in full, with the rest retrieved from reference TRBV25-1 and TRBJ2-3, is EADIYQTPRYLVIGTGKKITLECSQTMGHDKMYWYQQDPGMELHLIHYSYGVNSTEKGDLSSESTVSRIRTEHFPLTLESARPSHTSQYLCASSEFGGRSTDTQYFGPGTRLTVL.

This clonotype was seen a handful of times. This chain joins TRBV5-1 and TRBJ2-7, with TRBD1 identical over 7 bases. The CDR3 is 14 amino acids. Trimming took 3 bases from V and 5 from J; bases not matched to a gene: 8. CDR1 and CDR2 from the germline V gene are SGHRS and YFSETQ. The CDR3 loop reads CASSSGQDWDEQYF. The CDR3 DNA reads as TGCGCCAGCAGCTCCGGACAGGATTGGGACGAGCAGTACTTC.

CDR3 bases: TGCGCCAGCAGCCAACTACAAAGCACAGGGGTGGGAGAGACCCAGTACTTC. Amino acids: CASSQLQSTGVGETQYF. The chain combines TRBV4-3 with TRBJ2-5; 7 bases agree with TRBD1. The CDR3 runs 17 residues. The V segment lost 2 bases and the J segment 4 bases; nucleotides outside the gene matches: 13. The germline V gene encodes CDR1 LGHNA and CDR2 YSLEER.

This clonotype appeared a few times. V usage is TRBV20-1 and J usage is TRBJ1-3; TRBD1 matches 7 bases. Unmatched junction bases numbered 10, after V lost 1 base and J lost 4 bases. The CDR3 is made up of 16 amino acids. Per the germline V gene, CDR1 is DFQATT and CDR2 is SNEGSKA (reference sequence). The CDR3 region has the DNA TGCAGTGCTAGAGCGTCGAACAGGGGATCCGGAAACACCATATATTTT. It is translated as CSARASNRGSGNTIYF.

The chain links TRBV7-9 to TRBJ1-2; D remains ambiguous. Germline assignment: CDR1 SEHNR and CDR2 FQNEAQ (reference sequence). The V end lost 2 bases, the J end lost 4 bases, and 17 bases lay between the germline ends. The CDR3 is made up of 16 amino acids. This CDR3 reads CASSLIMAGTSYGYTF. The CDR3 DNA reads as TGTGCCAGCAGCTTAATCATGGCAGGAACGAGCTATGGCTACACCTTC.

In its sample, this clonotype was seen a few times. This sequence joins TRBV18 and TRBJ2-7; D is perhaps TRBD1 (5 bases). Per germline, CDR1 KGHSH and CDR2 LQKENI. The V gene lost 2 bases and the J gene lost 1 base, with 12 bases spanning the gap. The CDR3 loop spans 15 amino acids. CDR3: CASSPMADSSYEQYF. The CDR3, as DNA: TGTGCCAGCTCACCAATGGCCGACAGTTCCTACGAGCAGTACTTC.

The J gene is TRBJ1-2, the V gene TRBV20-1, with unresolved D. The CDR3 contains 13 residues. Per the germline V gene, CDR1 is DFQATT and CDR2 is SNEGSKA (reference sequence). V shed 3 bases and J shed 4 bases, with 12 bases lying between them. The CDR3 loop reads CSASPTILYGYTF. The CDR3 DNA reads as TGCAGTGCTAGCCCGACAATACTCTATGGCTACACCTTC.

This clonotype has only a few counts. The chain recombines TRBV11-2 with TRBJ2-5; 9 positions match TRBD2. The V gene's germline CDR1 is SGHAT and CDR2 FQNNGV. The CDR3 runs to 17 residues. V lost 0 bases and J lost 4; bases outside the gene matches: 9. CDR3 nucleotides: TGTGCCAGCAGCTTAGAGGTTATGCGCGGGGGGGCAGAGACCCAGTACTTC. Its protein is CASSLEVMRGGAETQYF.

The chain combines TRBV5-4 with TRBJ2-7; 11 bases line up with TRBD1. The CDR3 has 15 residues. Germline assignment: CDR1 SGHNT and CDR2 YYREEE (reference sequence). V gave up 4 bases and J gave up 4 bases; unmatched junction bases: 7. CDR3 coding DNA: TGTGCCAGCAGCCCCGAAGGACAGGGGGCATACGAGCAGTACTTC. This gives the protein CASSPEGQGAYEQYF. Combining the CDR3 with reference TRBV5-4 and TRBJ2-7 gives the whole variable domain ETGVTQSPTHLIKTRGQQVTLRCSSQSGHNTVSWYQQALGQGPQFIFQYYREEENGRGNFPPRFSGLQFPNYSSELNVNALELDDSALYLCASSPEGQGAYEQYFGPGTRLTVT.

The rearrangement uses TRBV10-3 and TRBJ2-7; the D gene is possibly TRBD2 (6 bases). The CDR3 totals 13 residues. Deletions cut 5 bases from V and 2 bases from J, with 10 bases between. The germline CDR1 and CDR2 sequences are ENHRY and SYGVKD. CDR3 nucleotide sequence: TGTGCCATCAGTTTCGGGGGAACCTACGAGCAGTACTTC. It specifies CAISFGGTYEQYF.

The chain links TRBV7-8 to TRBJ2-1; 8 bases fit TRBD2. The CDR3 contains 16 residues. The junction had 8 bases not matched to a gene; V was cut back by 6 bases and J by 1 base. CDR1 is SGHVS, CDR2 FQNEAQ, per germline. The DNA for the CDR3 is TGTGCCAGCAGGCCCCGGGGGGGAGGGTCCTACAATGAGCAGTTCTTC. This translates into CASRPRGGGSYNEQFF.

Comments on this clonotype: A much larger clonotype is one base distant, so this may be a read error. V is TRBV9 and J is TRBJ1-6, with TRBD1 as a possible D gene (6 bases). CDR1 is SGDLS, CDR2 YYNGEE, per germline. This CDR3 has 15 residues. The CDR3 loop reads CASSVGTVSNSPIHF. The CDR3 coding sequence is TGTGCCAGCAGCGTAGGGACAGTATCGAATTCACCCATCCACTTT.

At least ten counts were recorded for this clonotype. J is TRBJ2-6 and V is TRBV25-1, with TRBD1 matching 8 bases. The V gene's germline CDR1 is MGHDK and CDR2 SYGVNS. The CDR3 runs to 16 residues. Unmatched junction bases numbered 2, after V lost 4 bases and J lost 0 bases. The CDR3 nucleotides are TGTGCCAGCAGTGTAACAGGGGGCTCTGGGGCCAACGTCCTGACTTTC. As protein: CASSVTGGSGANVLTF.

This clonotype showed up just a few times. This chain uses TRBV2 with TRBJ2-3, with D tentatively TRBD2 (6 bases). Germline V CDR1 and CDR2: SNHLY, FYNNEI. The CDR3 covers 13 residues. V gave up 8 bases and J gave up 2 bases, with 11 bases separating them. For the CDR3, the DNA is TGTGCCAGCTGGGACTCAATCACAGATACGCAGTATTTT. This translates into CASWDSITDTQYF.

This clonotype was recorded at least ten times. The chain has TRBV4-1 and TRBJ2-3, with TRBD2 identical over 12 bases. The germline gives CDR1 MGHRA, CDR2 YSYEKL. CDR3 size: 17 residues. V lost 4 bases to trimming and J lost 5 bases; unmatched junction nucleotides: 10. The CDR3: CASSLLASGGAGDTQYF. The CDR3 DNA reads as TGCGCCAGCAGCCTCCTTGCTAGCGGGGGGGCGGGAGATACGCAGTATTTT.

This chain connects TRBV6-1 to TRBJ2-7, with 8 nucleotides matching TRBD1. Germline V gives CDR1 MNHNS, CDR2 SASEGT. Unmatched junction bases numbered 10, after V lost 5 bases and J lost 7 bases. The CDR3 has 14 residues. The CDR3: CASSLHGQGWEQYF. DNA for the CDR3: TGTGCCAGCAGTCTACACGGACAGGGATGGGAGCAGTACTTC.

The chain has TRBV6-1 and TRBJ2-1; a weak D match, TRBD2 (6 bases). The germline gives CDR1 MNHNS, CDR2 SASEGT. Trimming stripped 4 bases from V and 8 bases from J, with 9 bases between. The CDR3 spans 12 residues. CDR3 coding DNA: TGTGCCAGCAGTGGGGGACTGGATGAGCAGTTCTTC. Protein: CASSGGLDEQFF.

This clonotype turned up a few times. This sequence joins TRBV10-3 and TRBJ1-1, with D possibly matching TRBD1 (6 bases). V was trimmed by 5 bases and J by 4 bases, leaving 11 bases between them. Looked up from germline, CDR1 is ENHRY and CDR2 is SYGVKD. This CDR3 has 13 amino acids. CDR3 nucleotides: TGTGCCATCAGTAGGGGGGAGGTCACTGAAGCTTTCTTT. It codes for CAISRGEVTEAFF.

This clonotype was counted between two and nine times. The chain is built from TRBV9 and TRBJ2-5, with a weak D call TRBD1 (6 bases). The CDR3 has 13 residues. Germline V CDR1 and CDR2: SGDLS, YYNGEE. The germline V and J ends were trimmed by 1 base and 5 bases, with 9 bases remaining between them. The DNA for the CDR3 is TGTGCCAGCAGCGTATCAGGGGAGGAGACCCAGTACTTC. Its translation: CASSVSGEETQYF.

Of note for this clonotype: The junction departs from germline at one end; a sequencing error may be responsible. The genes are TRBV20-1 and TRBJ1-4; 7 bases match TRBD1. The CDR3 sequence is 15 residues long. Germline V lookup: CDR1 DFQATT, CDR2 SNEGSKA (reference sequence). CDR3 nucleotides: TGCAGTGCTACCAACCGGGACAGAGTTAATGGAAAACTGTTTTTT. This sequence encodes CSATNRDRVNGKLFF.

V and J are TRBV7-9 and TRBJ2-1; the D is unclear. V was cut by 1 base and J by 7 bases, with 8 bases left in between. Germline V gene sequence: CDR1 SEHNR, CDR2 FQNEAQ (reference sequence). This CDR3 has 13 amino acids. The CDR3 is CASSLGAPNEQFF. CDR3 DNA: TGTGCCAGCAGCTTAGGGGCGCCTAATGAGCAGTTCTTC. The full variable domain, rest sourced from reference TRBV7-9 and TRBJ2-1, is DTGVSQNPRHKITKRGQNVTFRCDPISEHNRLYWYRQTLGQGPEFLTYFQNEAQLEKSRLLSDRFSAERPKGSFSTLEIQRTEQGDSAMYLCASSLGAPNEQFFGPGTRLTVL.

This clonotype was seen a few times. The rearrangement joins TRBV29-1 to TRBJ2-5, with 7 bases that match TRBD1. Looked up from germline, CDR1 is SQVTM and CDR2 is ANQGSEA. Trimming removed 6 bases from V and 5 bases from J; junction bases left unmatched: 12. CDR3 length: 14 amino acids. CDR3 sequence (DNA): TGCAGCGTCCTGGAACAGGGGCCCTGGGAGACCCAGTACTTC. Translating gives CSVLEQGPWETQYF.

This sequence joins TRBV20-1 and TRBJ2-1; D is perhaps TRBD2 (5 bases). Deletions cut 0 bases from V and 2 bases from J, with 17 bases between. Germline V gene lookup returns CDR1 DFQATT and CDR2 SNEGSKA (reference sequence). This CDR3 is built from 17 residues. The CDR3 DNA is TGCAGTGCTAGAGATATTTTAGGAGGACCCACCTACAATGAGCAGTTCTTC. Protein product: CSARDILGGPTYNEQFF.

The rearrangement links TRBV7-9 to TRBJ2-7, with 8 nucleotides matching TRBD1. J lost 3 bases, V lost 5 bases, and 9 bases had no gene match. Germline V gene sequence: CDR1 SEHNR, CDR2 FQNEAQ (reference sequence). This CDR3 comprises 15 residues. CDR3 sequence (DNA): TGTGCCAGCAGCCAGCGGACAGGGAAAGTCTACGAGCAGTACTTC. The encoded protein is CASSQRTGKVYEQYF.

This clonotype was picked up a small number of times. CDR3 protein: CASRKDRGRGNQPQHF. CDR3 DNA sequence: TGTGCCAGCAGGAAAGACAGGGGTCGAGGCAATCAGCCCCAGCATTTT. This chain connects TRBV6-2 or TRBV6-3 to TRBJ1-5; 8 bases match TRBD1. The CDR3 spans 16 residues. Germline V gene data show CDR1 as MNHEY and CDR2 as SVGEGT. J lost 2 bases, V lost 6 bases, and 9 bases had no gene match.

The J gene is TRBJ2-5, the V gene TRBV12-3 or TRBV12-4; the match to TRBD1 covers 7 bases. The CDR3 consists of 14 residues. J gave up 0 bases and V 5 bases, and 3 bases lay outside the gene matches. The CDR3 bases are TGTGCCAGCAGTCCACAGGGGTACCAAGAGACCCAGTACTTC. Translating it yields CASSPQGYQETQYF.